This TCR beta chain originates from a study of beta chain bispecific antibodies for T cell cancers. Study as a whole: Jurkat cells expressed TRBV12-3; HPB-ALL cells expressed TRBV5-5. Study observations and caveats: Versus anti-CD19, anti-TRBV12 exposure cut the TRBV12-3 share of TRBV signal by 98.9%. Most targeted TRBV signal came from the leukemia cell line cells, not normal T cells.

A single record per CDR3 protein comes from TCRdb applying MiXCR to the 5' RACE reads. The sample holds around 19,000 distinct CDR3 sequences, around 2% seen once. This clonotype was recorded many times. What it binds is not known. Blood mononuclear cells were expanded for 3 days using either OKT3 anti-CD3 antibody or CD3/CD28 beads. Jurkat-T cell coculture with anti-TRBV12, compared with an anti-CD19 control. Culture medium contained IL-2 at about 100 IU/ml and IL-7 at around 5 ng/ml. This CDR3 spans 15 amino acids. V shed 4 bases and J 9 bases; nucleotides not matched to a gene: 9. Germline V lookup: CDR1 SGHRS, CDR2 YFSETQ.

This material consisted of healthy donor T cells cultured with leukemia cells, taken from a culture containing a bispecific antibody targeting TCR Vbeta12. The chain employs TRBV5-1 and TRBJ2-1; 11 positions agree with TRBD1. This receptor was identified in a human donor in good health. Some clones in this sample may be carry-over from other donors' samples. CDR3 nucleotides: TGCGCCAGCAGCATAGGACAGGGGGCATCGGGTGAGCAGTTCTTC. Protein: CASSIGQGASGEQFF.